Shown below are 21 T cell receptor beta chains from a single sample sequenced in a study of blood T cell repertoires in COVID-19. The assay was immunoSEQ multiplex PCR, and TCRdb's table has in-frame clones only and misses some. The sample holds about 130,000 clones, about nine tenths seen once. Sequencing was done on a sample of peripheral blood. Every receptor here comes from a man aged 50-60 years with acute or convalescent COVID-19.

This chain joins TRBV5-1 and TRBJ1-1; 8 bases align to TRBD1. The CDR3 loop spans 14 amino acids. The germline CDR1 and CDR2 sequences are SGHRS and YFSETQ. Trimming cost V 3 bases and J 4 bases; bases outside gene matches: 5. The DNA of the CDR3 is TGCGCCAGCAGCTCCGGACAGGGTACCACTGAAGCTTTCTTT. It yields the protein CASSSGQGTTEAFF.

The J gene is TRBJ2-1, the V gene TRBV15, with D perhaps matching TRBD2 (5 bases). The germline V and J ends were trimmed by 4 bases and 7 bases, with 20 bases remaining between them. Germline CDR1 is LNHNV and CDR2 is YYDKDF (reference sequence). The CDR3 contains 16 residues. The CDR3 sequence: CATSTLGPGSVNEQFF. In DNA, the CDR3 is TGTGCCACCAGCACCCTAGGGCCTGGGAGCGTAAATGAGCAGTTCTTC.

The CDR3 DNA reads TGTGCCAGCAGCGCCGAGGGTCGTCAACTCGAGCAGTACTTC. Translated: CASSAEGRQLEQYF. The V call is TRBV9, the J call TRBJ2-7; weak D call: TRBD2 (5 bases). Germline CDR1 is SGDLS and CDR2 is YYNGEE. Trimming took 3 bases from V and 6 from J, leaving 16 bases between them. This CDR3 comprises 14 residues.

The rearrangement uses TRBV28 and TRBJ2-7; 7 bases match TRBD2. This CDR3 region has 15 residues. Looked up from germline, CDR1 is MDHEN and CDR2 is SYDVKM. The trim removed 2 bases at V and 3 bases at J, leaving 7 bases unmatched. CDR3 in DNA: TGTGCCAGCAGTTTACCAAGACAGCGGGACTACGAGCAGTACTTC. Translated, it gives CASSLPRQRDYEQYF.

The J gene is TRBJ1-6, the V gene TRBV25-1; tentatively, D is TRBD1 (6 bases). The CDR3 is 15 amino acids. Germline assignment: CDR1 MGHDK and CDR2 SYGVNS. V lost 6 bases and J lost 9, with 18 bases in between. The CDR3 nucleotides are TGTGCCAGCAGCACAAACACAGGGTTGAGTTCACCCCTCCACTTT. Its translation: CASSTNTGLSSPLHF. Complete variable domain (other parts from reference TRBV25-1 and TRBJ1-6): EADIYQTPRYLVIGTGKKITLECSQTMGHDKMYWYQQDPGMELHLIHYSYGVNSTEKGDLSSESTVSRIRTEHFPLTLESARPSHTSQYLCASSTNTGLSSPLHFGNGTRLTVT.

This chain uses TRBV4-1 with TRBJ1-2; a possible D gene is TRBD1 (5 bases). The V end was cut by 0 bases, the J end by 1 base, with 12 bases between. The CDR3 sequence is 16 residues long. Germline V gene lookup returns CDR1 MGHRA and CDR2 YSYEKL. CDR3 region: CASSQERGTGNYGYTF. In DNA form, the CDR3 reads TGCGCCAGCAGCCAAGAGCGGGGGACGGGTAACTATGGCTACACCTTC.

The rearrangement uses TRBV6-6 and TRBJ1-1, with D maybe TRBD1 (5 bases). CDR1 MNHNY and CDR2 SVGAGI come from the germline V gene (reference sequence). This CDR3 is built from 16 residues. V was trimmed by 0 bases and J by 1 base, leaving 12 bases between them. The DNA of the CDR3 is TGTGCCAGCAGTTACTCTTGGAGACAGCAGAACACTGAAGCTTTCTTT. Protein sequence: CASSYSWRQQNTEAFF.

This chain connects TRBV19 to TRBJ1-2; D is undetermined. The V gene lost 10 bases and the J gene lost 6 bases, with 18 bases spanning the gap. Germline CDR1 reads LNHDA; CDR2 reads SQIVND (reference sequence). The CDR3 spans 13 residues. CDR3 amino acids: CAITKIGEDGYTF. The CDR3 DNA reads TGTGCCATCACAAAGATAGGAGAGGATGGCTACACCTTC.

The chain's CDR3 is CAWKGVGNYGYTF. CDR3 coding DNA: TGTGCCTGGAAAGGGGTCGGAAACTATGGCTACACCTTC. The rearrangement links TRBV30 to TRBJ1-2, with D perhaps TRBD1 (5 bases). The CDR3 is 13 amino acids. Trimming cost V 4 bases and J 2 bases, with 11 bases left between them. Germline CDR1 is GTSNPN and CDR2 is SVGIG (reference sequence).

This rearrangement joins TRBV6-5 to TRBJ2-3, with 7 bases that match TRBD1. The CDR3 runs to 15 residues. CDR1 and CDR2 from the germline V gene are MNHEY and SVGAGI. Unmatched junction bases numbered 5, after V lost 4 bases and J lost 1 base. This CDR3 reads CASSWGTGGTDTQYF. CDR3 coding DNA: TGTGCCAGCAGTTGGGGTACAGGGGGCACAGATACGCAGTATTTT.

V usage is TRBV29-1 and J usage is TRBJ2-7; 10 bases are shared with TRBD2. From germline, CDR1 is SQVTM and CDR2 ANQGSEA. The V and J ends lost 7 bases and 2 bases, in that order; junction bases with no gene match: 8. There are 14 residues in the CDR3. The CDR3 DNA reads as TGCAGCGGTGTGGGAGCGGGAGGGCCCTACGAGCAGTACTTC. Translation: CSGVGAGGPYEQYF.

The chain combines TRBV19 with TRBJ2-7, with 8 nucleotides matching TRBD1. Trimming cost V 5 bases and J 3 bases; bases outside gene matches: 3. CDR1 LNHDA and CDR2 SQIVND come from the germline V gene (reference sequence). The CDR3 runs to 13 residues. CDR3 DNA sequence: TGTGCCAGTAGTTTCGGACAGGGCTACGAGCAGTACTTC. This gives the protein CASSFGQGYEQYF.

The V and J genes are TRBV7-2 and TRBJ2-1; TRBD2 aligns across 10 bases. In germline, CDR1 is SGHTA, CDR2 FQGNSA. With 5 bases clipped from V and 3 bases from J, the junction kept 13 bases outside the gene matches. The CDR3 covers 18 residues. The CDR3 loop reads CASSLRGTSVLFYNEQFF. The CDR3 coding sequence is TGTGCCAGCAGCCTGCGCGGGACTAGCGTCCTCTTCTACAATGAGCAGTTCTTC.

This chain links TRBV27 with TRBJ1-1; tentatively, D is TRBD1 (6 bases). CDR1 and CDR2 (germline): MNHEY, SMNVEV (reference sequence). The CDR3 sequence is 12 residues long. V gave up 6 bases and J gave up 5 bases, with 10 bases separating them. CDR3 in amino acids: CASRKGGTEAFF. The CDR3 DNA reads as TGTGCCAGCAGGAAGGGGGGGACTGAAGCTTTCTTT.

This clone was seen a single time. CDR3 sequence reads: CSVSIRGGANEKLFF. In DNA form, the CDR3 reads TGCAGCGTTTCTATACGGGGGGGAGCTAATGAAAAACTGTTTTTT. The V call is TRBV29-1, the J call TRBJ1-4, with a weak D call TRBD1 (5 bases). The V and J ends lost 5 bases and 3 bases respectively, with 16 bases between them. This CDR3 spans 15 amino acids. Germline CDR1 SQVTM, CDR2 ANQGSEA.

The genes are TRBV5-1 and TRBJ2-3; TRBD2 aligns across 8 bases. The trim removed 4 bases at V and 3 bases at J, leaving 7 bases unmatched. The germline V gene encodes CDR1 SGHRS and CDR2 YFSETQ. The CDR3 loop spans 15 amino acids. CDR3 nucleotide sequence: TGCGCCAGCAGCCTCCGGGGACTAGTTACAGATACGCAGTATTTT. Protein sequence: CASSLRGLVTDTQYF.

The V call is TRBV5-5, the J call TRBJ2-7; maybe TRBD2 (7 bases). CDR1 SGHKS and CDR2 YYEKEE come from the germline V gene (reference sequence). Trimming took off 4 bases at V and 3 bases at J, with 14 bases between the two ends. This CDR3 has 14 amino acids. The CDR3 coding sequence is TGTGCCAGCAGCCGGGGGGCCACAGACTACGAGCAGTACTTC. This translates into CASSRGATDYEQYF.

This clone appeared a single time. The J gene is TRBJ1-1, the V gene TRBV5-4; D perhaps matches TRBD1 (6 bases). Germline V gene sequence: CDR1 SGHNT, CDR2 YYREEE (reference sequence). This CDR3 contains 13 residues. Trimming removed 4 bases at V and 3 bases at J, with 10 bases between. CDR3 protein: CASSAYRDTEAFF. The DNA of the CDR3 is TGTGCCAGCAGCGCCTACAGGGACACTGAAGCTTTCTTT.

The CDR3 bases are TGTGCCAGCAGTGAACTGGCTAGCCACAATGAGCAGTTCTTC. Encoded protein: CASSELASHNEQFF. The chain employs TRBV2 and TRBJ2-1, with D tentatively TRBD2 (5 bases). Germline CDR1 and CDR2: SNHLY and FYNNEI. Trimming pared 2 bases from V and 5 bases from J, leaving 10 bases between. The CDR3 length is 14 residues.

The chain is built from TRBV27 and TRBJ2-7, with TRBD1 matching over 7 bases. The V and J ends lost 4 bases and 5 bases, in that order; junction bases with no gene match: 8. Germline loops: CDR1 MNHEY, CDR2 SMNVEV (reference sequence). CDR3 length: 14 amino acids. CDR3 region: CASSSRPDRDEQYF. The DNA of the CDR3 is TGTGCCAGCAGTTCCAGACCCGACAGGGACGAGCAGTACTTC.

As DNA, the CDR3 is TGCGCCAGCAGTGAAGTCAGGGGGACCACCGGGGAGCTGTTTTTT. The encoded protein is CASSEVRGTTGELFF. V is TRBV10-1 and J is TRBJ2-2, with 7 bases identical to TRBD1. Germline CDR1 is WNHNN and CDR2 is SYGVQD (reference sequence). The V segment lost 3 bases and the J segment 4 bases; nucleotides outside the gene matches: 5. The CDR3 sequence is 15 residues long.